The sequence of this T cell receptor beta chain was determined in a study of cytomegalovirus exposure and HLA in healthy donors. Healthy bone marrow donors formed the donor group. This clone has only a few counts. Its antigen is unknown. Broader study findings: Productive rates of about 87% or about 30% were seen for most TCR beta V segments in an earlier analysis. When the data were analyzed later, several of the most significant clusters appeared to be linked to common viral pathogens. The authors confirmed in vitro that a few CMV-associated chains were specific for CMV antigens.

The CDR3 covers 13 residues. Germline CDR1 and CDR2: LNHDA and SQIVND (reference sequence). The V end lost 5 bases, the J end lost 7 bases, and 12 bases lay between the germline ends. Both 60 Vbeta primers and 13 Jbeta primers went into the PCR. Profiled with immunoSEQ multiplex PCR; TCRdb holds only in-frame clones, not every one. The repertoire holds approximately 150,000 clones, with 78% as singletons. The sequenced sample was PBMCs. The clonotype was recovered from a woman aged 40 to 50 in good health and CMV-seropositive. The chain is built from TRBV19 and TRBJ2-4; weak D call: TRBD2 (7 bases). The CDR3 is CASSSGRGNIQYF. The CDR3, as DNA: TGTGCCAGTAGTTCTGGGAGGGGGAACATTCAGTACTTC.